Listed here is a single T cell receptor (beta chain). This record belongs to a study of T cell changes during pregnancy in multiple sclerosis. Data came from immunoSEQ multiplex PCR; TCRdb stores just in-frame clones and leaves some out. The table records about 79,000 clones, 75% to 95% of them present only once. Germline V gives CDR1 SNHLY, CDR2 FYNNEI. The CDR3 has 14 residues. Trimming shortened V by 6 bases and J by 5 bases, and 16 bases separated the two germline ends. This sequence was found in a female donor with multiple sclerosis, enrolled in a pregnancy study. This sequence joins TRBV2 and TRBJ1-1; no clear D. The sequenced sample was CD4+ T cells from peripheral blood mononuclear cells, obtained in the second trimester of pregnancy. CDR3 in DNA: TGTGCCAGCAGGGAGACTGAGGTAGTGACTGAAGCTTTCTTT. It specifies CASRETEVVTEAFF.